The source of this T cell receptor (beta chain) is a study of cytomegalovirus exposure and HLA in healthy donors. Study-level results: A subsequent analysis found that TCR clusters from the first cohort also tended to co-occur in the roughly 120 validation repertoires, with roughly 95% of cluster scores above 0. Researchers catalogued about 160 TCR beta chains as cytomegalovirus-associated.

Clones were read by immunoSEQ multiplex PCR, and TCRdb kept only the in-frame ones, dropping some. The profile shows around 170,000 clones, 85% of them singletons. A word on this clone: The antigen remains undetermined.

This CDR3 is built from 16 residues. V lost 2 bases to trimming and J lost 2 bases; unmatched junction nucleotides: 4. In germline, CDR1 is LGHNA, CDR2 YNFKEQ. Sequencing used PBMCs. This receptor was identified in a man younger than 35 in good health and CMV-seropositive. The chain links TRBV4-2 to TRBJ2-5, with 11 nucleotides matching TRBD2. The CDR3 sequence: CASSQPGLAGQETQYF. CDR3 in DNA: TGTGCCAGCAGCCAACCTGGACTAGCGGGTCAAGAGACCCAGTACTTC.